This T cell receptor beta chain was captured by sequencing in a study of T cell clones after liver transplantation. The data were produced by immunoSEQ multiplex PCR, yet TCRdb's version contains in-frame clones alone and is incomplete. Among tens of thousands of clones listed, about two thirds were seen once. The CDR3 runs 13 residues. The chain employs TRBV21-1 and TRBJ1-5. TRBV21-1 is designated a pseudogene. This TCR came from a human donor who received a liver transplant. Sample: CD4+ T cells from blood, taken before liver transplant. CDR3 in amino acids: CASTLSYHQPQHF. Written as DNA, the CDR3 is TGTGCCAGCACTCTTTCTTATCATCAGCCCCAGCATTTT.